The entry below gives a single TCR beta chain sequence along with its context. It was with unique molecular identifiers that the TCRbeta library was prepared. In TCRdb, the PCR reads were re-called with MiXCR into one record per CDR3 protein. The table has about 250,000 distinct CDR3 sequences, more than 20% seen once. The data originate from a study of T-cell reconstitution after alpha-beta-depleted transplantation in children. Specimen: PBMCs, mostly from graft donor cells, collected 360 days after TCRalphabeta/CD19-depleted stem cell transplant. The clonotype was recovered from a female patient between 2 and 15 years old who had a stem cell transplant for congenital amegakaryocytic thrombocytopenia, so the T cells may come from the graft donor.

CDR3 bases: TGTGCCAGCAGTCCCGCCGGGACATACTCTGGAAACACCATATATTTT. It is translated as CASSPAGTYSGNTIYF. The rearrangement links TRBV12-3 or TRBV12-4 to TRBJ1-3, with D perhaps TRBD1 (6 bases). The ends were cut back, 5 bases at V and 0 bases at J, with 14 bases in the middle. CDR3 length: 16 amino acids.